A single sample is the source of the 14 T cell receptor beta chains below, sequenced in a study of OX40 agonist ivuxolimab in advanced cancers. The repertoire was sequenced with immunoSEQ multiplex PCR; TCRdb's copy has only in-frame clones and lacks some. Among tens of thousands of clones listed, 75% to 95% were seen once. The sequenced sample was CD4+ or CD8+ T cells sorted from blood, obtained in a trial of the OX40 agonist ivuxolimab. All receptors derive from an adult with an advanced solid tumor such as melanoma, head and neck, liver or kidney cancer.

The chain has TRBV10-3 and TRBJ2-3, with TRBD2 as a possible D gene (6 bases). Germline V gene lookup returns CDR1 ENHRY and CDR2 SYGVKD. This CDR3 is 14 amino acids long. This CDR3 is CACGTPTSTDTQYF. CDR3 sequence (DNA): TGTGCTTGCGGGACTCCTACTTCCACAGATACGCAGTATTTT.

The rearrangement joins TRBV19 to TRBJ2-1, with D possibly matching TRBD2 (6 bases). Deletions cut 6 bases from V and 8 bases from J, with 14 bases between. In germline, CDR1 is LNHDA, CDR2 SQIVND (reference sequence). The CDR3 consists of 13 residues. The CDR3 DNA reads as TGTGCCAGTAGGCCTTCCGGGAGCGATGAGCAGTTCTTC. Protein sequence: CASRPSGSDEQFF.

The gene calls are TRBV6-1 and TRBJ2-2, with D perhaps TRBD1 (6 bases). The CDR3 totals 15 residues. The germline V and J ends were trimmed by 7 bases and 6 bases, with 18 bases remaining between them. Per germline, CDR1 MNHNS and CDR2 SASEGT. The CDR3 DNA reads TGTGCCAGCACCGGGTGGGGGCTACAGTCCGGGGAGCTGTTTTTT. It codes for CASTGWGLQSGELFF.

This rearrangement joins TRBV5-1 to TRBJ2-2; D gene ambiguous. Trimming took 0 bases from V and 3 from J, leaving 9 bases between them. From germline, CDR1 is SGHRS and CDR2 YFSETQ. The CDR3 is 15 residues long. The CDR3 DNA reads as TGCGCCAGCAGCTTGGAGGTGGTTGACACCGGGGAGCTGTTTTTT. It translates to CASSLEVVDTGELFF.

This clone was recorded once. The chain carries TRBV23-1 and TRBJ1-1; D may be TRBD1 (6 bases). TRBV23-1 is flagged as an ORF with uncertain function. Trimming cost V 7 bases and J 6 bases, with 18 bases left between them. The CDR3 spans 14 residues. For the CDR3, the DNA is TGCGCCAGCACCCTAAAGGGGGGAAGGGCTGAAGCTTTCTTT. Translated: CASTLKGGRAEAFF.

A note on this clone: One junction end disagrees with the germline gene, perhaps due to a read error. The chain is built from TRBV10-3 and TRBJ2-7; D gene uncertain. In germline, CDR1 is ENHRY, CDR2 SYGVKD. The CDR3 consists of 13 residues. The CDR3 is CATSGSLLGEQYF. CDR3 nucleotides: TGTGCCACCAGTGGGTCGTTGTTGGGCGAGCAGTACTTC.

This clone was picked up one time. The chain combines TRBV19 with TRBJ2-2, with a weak D call TRBD2 (6 bases). Germline V gene sequence: CDR1 LNHDA, CDR2 SQIVND (reference sequence). The ends were cut back, 4 bases at V and 3 bases at J, with 27 bases in the middle. This CDR3 is 20 amino acids long. The CDR3 coding sequence is TGTGCCAGTAGTACCTCTCCGCTCTATTACGAGAGCGGGTACACCGGGGAGCTGTTTTTT. This sequence encodes CASSTSPLYYESGYTGELFF.

The J gene is TRBJ2-2, the V gene TRBV14; D may be TRBD1 (5 bases). Trimming removed 4 bases at V and 0 bases at J, with 15 bases between. In germline, CDR1 is SGHDN, CDR2 FVKESK. This CDR3 has 17 residues. This CDR3 is CASSPLWTIPNTGELFF. The CDR3 DNA reads as TGTGCCAGCAGCCCTTTATGGACAATACCGAACACCGGGGAGCTGTTTTTT. Together with reference TRBV14 and TRBJ2-2, the CDR3 gives the full variable domain: EAGVTQFPSHSVIEKGQTVTLRCDPISGHDNLYWYRRVMGKEIKFLLHFVKESKQDESGMPNNRFLAERTGGTYSTLKVQPAELEDSGVYFCASSPLWTIPNTGELFFGEGSRLTVL.

The chain is built from TRBV2 and TRBJ2-7; D gene uncertain. The CDR3 covers 11 residues. Trimming cost V 5 bases and J 2 bases, with 4 bases left between them. Looked up from germline, CDR1 is SNHLY and CDR2 is FYNNEI. For the CDR3, the DNA is TGTGCCAGCAGTAATGCCTACGAGCAGTACGTC. Its translation: CASSNAYEQYV.

The CDR3 region has the DNA TGTGCCAGCAGCTTAAGGGGCAGGGCCTCCTACGAGCAGTACTTC. Its translation is CASSLRGRASYEQYF. This chain connects TRBV13 to TRBJ2-7; possible D gene TRBD1, 5 bases. The CDR3 covers 15 residues. In germline, CDR1 is PRHDT, CDR2 FYEKMQ (reference sequence). Deletions cut 2 bases from V and 0 bases from J, with 11 bases between.

This chain joins TRBV9 and TRBJ2-7; TRBD1 aligns across 9 bases. Germline lookup yields CDR1 SGDLS and CDR2 YYNGEE. Trimming took 3 bases from V and 5 from J; bases not matched to a gene: 12. This CDR3 is 16 amino acids long. The CDR3 sequence is CASSARTGQGANEQYF. CDR3 DNA sequence: TGTGCCAGCAGCGCACGCACGGGACAGGGAGCGAACGAGCAGTACTTC.

V and J are TRBV6-5 and TRBJ1-5, with 11 bases matching TRBD1. Germline assignment: CDR1 MNHEY and CDR2 SVGAGI. The CDR3 is made up of 14 amino acids. V lost 5 bases and J lost 6; bases outside the gene matches: 3. The CDR3 bases are TGTGCCAGCAGTACCGGGACAGGGGGTCAGCCCCAGCATTTT. This sequence encodes CASSTGTGGQPQHF.

The chain combines TRBV6-5 with TRBJ1-4; TRBD1 agrees at 7 bases. Trimming took 0 bases from V and 7 from J; bases not matched to a gene: 5. Germline V gene lookup returns CDR1 MNHEY and CDR2 SVGAGI. This CDR3 is built from 15 residues. Written as DNA, the CDR3 is TGTGCCAGCAGTTACTCGGACAGGACAAGTGAAAAACTGTTTTTT. Amino acids: CASSYSDRTSEKLFF.

The chain is built from TRBV27 and TRBJ2-2; 10 nucleotides line up with TRBD2. Germline V gives CDR1 MNHEY, CDR2 SMNVEV (reference sequence). The CDR3 has 16 residues. V lost 5 bases to trimming and J lost 1 base; unmatched junction nucleotides: 4. CDR3 region: CASSLAGAQNTGELFF. In nucleotides, the CDR3 is TGTGCCAGCAGTCTAGCGGGAGCGCAGAACACCGGGGAGCTGTTTTTT.